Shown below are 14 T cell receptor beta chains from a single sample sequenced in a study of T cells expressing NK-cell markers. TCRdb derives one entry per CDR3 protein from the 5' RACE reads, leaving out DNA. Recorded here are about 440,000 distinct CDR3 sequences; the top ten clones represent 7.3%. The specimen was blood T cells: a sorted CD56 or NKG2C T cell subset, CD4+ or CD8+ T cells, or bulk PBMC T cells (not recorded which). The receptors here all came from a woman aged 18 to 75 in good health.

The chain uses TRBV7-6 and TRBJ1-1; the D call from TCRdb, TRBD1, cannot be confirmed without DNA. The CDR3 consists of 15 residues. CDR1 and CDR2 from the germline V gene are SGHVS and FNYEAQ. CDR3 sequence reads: CASSLATSGARKAFF.

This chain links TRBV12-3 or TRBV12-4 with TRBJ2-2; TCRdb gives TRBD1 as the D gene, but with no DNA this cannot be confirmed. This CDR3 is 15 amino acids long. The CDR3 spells CASRQTGRNTGELFF.

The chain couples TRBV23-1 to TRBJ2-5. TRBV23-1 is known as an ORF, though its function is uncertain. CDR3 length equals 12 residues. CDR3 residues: CASSQYWVRRYF.

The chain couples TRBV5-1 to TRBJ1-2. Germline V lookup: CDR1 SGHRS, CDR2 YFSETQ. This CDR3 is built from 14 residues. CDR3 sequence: CASSLVASNYGYTF.

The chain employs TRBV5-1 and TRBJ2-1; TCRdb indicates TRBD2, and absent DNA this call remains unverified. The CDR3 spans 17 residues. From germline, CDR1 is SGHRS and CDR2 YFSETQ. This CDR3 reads CASSSGLAGGFIDEQFF.

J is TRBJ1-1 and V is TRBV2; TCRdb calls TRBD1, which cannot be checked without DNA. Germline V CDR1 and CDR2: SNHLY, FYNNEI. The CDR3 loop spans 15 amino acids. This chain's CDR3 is CASSEWGTGNTEAFF.

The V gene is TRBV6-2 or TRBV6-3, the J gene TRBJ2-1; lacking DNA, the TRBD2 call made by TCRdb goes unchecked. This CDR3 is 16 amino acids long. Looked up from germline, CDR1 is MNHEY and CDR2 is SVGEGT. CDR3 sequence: CARLLGGPSSYNEQFF.

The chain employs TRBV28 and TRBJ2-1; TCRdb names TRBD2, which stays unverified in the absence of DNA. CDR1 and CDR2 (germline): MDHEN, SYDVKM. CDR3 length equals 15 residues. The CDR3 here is CASSTPGGPRNEQFF. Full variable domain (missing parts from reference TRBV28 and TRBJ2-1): DVKVTQSSRYLVKRTGEKVFLECVQDMDHENMFWYRQDPGLGLRLIYFSYDVKMKEKGDIPEGYSVSREKKERFSLILESASTNQTSMYLCASSTPGGPRNEQFFGPGTRLTVL.

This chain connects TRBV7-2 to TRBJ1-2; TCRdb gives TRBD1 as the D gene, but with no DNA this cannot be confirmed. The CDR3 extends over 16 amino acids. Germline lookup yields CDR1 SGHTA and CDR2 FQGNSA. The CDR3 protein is CASSLAGTGSLYGYTF.

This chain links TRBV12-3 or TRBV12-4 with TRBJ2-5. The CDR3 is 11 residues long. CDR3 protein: CASRRLETQYF.

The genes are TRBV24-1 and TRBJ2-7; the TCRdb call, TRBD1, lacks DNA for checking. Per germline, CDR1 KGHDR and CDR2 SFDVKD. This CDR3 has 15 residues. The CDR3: CATSANRGGTYEQYF.

This CDR3 is CASSPLLAGNEQFF. The chain employs TRBV19 and TRBJ2-1; TCRdb names TRBD1, which stays unverified in the absence of DNA. Germline CDR1 is LNHDA and CDR2 is SQIVND (reference sequence). This CDR3 spans 14 amino acids.

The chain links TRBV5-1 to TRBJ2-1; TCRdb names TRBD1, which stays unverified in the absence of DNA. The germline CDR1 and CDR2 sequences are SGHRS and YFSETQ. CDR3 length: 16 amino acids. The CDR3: CASSWSGQGRHNEQFF. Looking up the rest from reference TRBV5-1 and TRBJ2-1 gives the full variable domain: KAGVTQTPRYLIKTRGQQVTLSCSPISGHRSVSWYQQTPGQGLQFLFEYFSETQRNKGNFPGRFSGRQFSNSRSEMNVSTLELGDSALYLCASSWSGQGRHNEQFFGPGTRLTVL.

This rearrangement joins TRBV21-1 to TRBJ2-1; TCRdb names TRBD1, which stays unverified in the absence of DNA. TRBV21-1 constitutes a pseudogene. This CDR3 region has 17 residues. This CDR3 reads CASSKRLGQGAYNEQFF.